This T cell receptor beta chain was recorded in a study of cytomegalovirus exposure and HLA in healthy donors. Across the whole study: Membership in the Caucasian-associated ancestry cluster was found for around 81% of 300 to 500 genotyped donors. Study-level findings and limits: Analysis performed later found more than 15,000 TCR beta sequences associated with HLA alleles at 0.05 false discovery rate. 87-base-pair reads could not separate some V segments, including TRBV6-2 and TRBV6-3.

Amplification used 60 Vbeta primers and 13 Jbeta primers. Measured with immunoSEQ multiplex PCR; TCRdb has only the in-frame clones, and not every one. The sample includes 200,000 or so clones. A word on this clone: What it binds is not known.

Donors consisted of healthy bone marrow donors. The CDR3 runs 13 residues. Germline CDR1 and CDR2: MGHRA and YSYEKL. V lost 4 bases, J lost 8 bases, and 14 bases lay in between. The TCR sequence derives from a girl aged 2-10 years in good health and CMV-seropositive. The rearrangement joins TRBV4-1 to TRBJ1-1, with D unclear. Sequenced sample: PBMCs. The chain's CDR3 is CASSPLFGGEAFF. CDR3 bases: TGCGCCAGCAGCCCCCTCTTCGGAGGCGAAGCTTTCTTT.